This record concerns one TCR beta chain sequence. Its antigen is undetermined. The CDR3 runs 16 residues. Germline loops: CDR1 MNHEY, CDR2 SMNVEV (reference sequence). V was clipped by 3 bases and J by 3 bases, with 16 bases between them. Treatment here: oral pan-JAK inhibitor, 5-10 mg twice daily. Lesional scalp tissue (obtained by punch biopsy) and peripheral blood were collected from alopecia areata patients. Extraction of RNA preceded its reverse transcription into cDNA, which served as the sequencing template. Clones were read by immunoSEQ multiplex PCR, and TCRdb kept only the in-frame ones, dropping some. The sample lists about 110,000 clones, 84% occurring once. This sample is part of a study of CD8+ T cells in alopecia areata. Study-level points and caveats: Tofacitinib did not eliminate many expanded lesional clones from scalp or blood. Sequence data from scalp samples additionally include resident alphabeta T cells of normal skin.

The sample here was CD8+ T cells sorted from blood, taken at week 24, from a patient treated with tofacitinib. The origin of this receptor is a human donor with alopecia areata. This rearrangement joins TRBV27 to TRBJ2-3; TRBD1 is a possible D gene (5 bases). CDR3 residues: CASSFIGQGLTDTQYF. The CDR3 nucleotides read TGTGCCAGCAGTTTTATAGGGCAGGGCCTAACAGATACGCAGTATTTT.